This TCR beta chain was identified during a study of cytotoxic CD8 clonotypes in ibrutinib-treated CLL. Comment on this clone: Its antigen is unidentified.

The CDR3 spans 18 residues. V trimming: 4 bases; J trimming: 2 bases; junction bases outside the gene matches: 12. Germline CDR1 reads LGHNA; CDR2 reads YNFKEQ. Study-wide points: Clonality at baseline surpassed age-matched healthy donors and tracked circulating CD8+ T-cell counts. Stable or contracted on treatment, public clonotypes were also uncommon. Elevated clonality accompanied ibrutinib response, with a return toward baseline values at progression.

Only in-frame clones appear in the TCRdb table, and some are missing; sequencing was by immunoSEQ multiplex PCR. The repertoire holds about 97,000 clones, with 60% to 80% as singletons. The sequence was obtained from a human donor with chronic lymphocytic leukemia. The sample in question was PBMCs, obtained after 24 months of ibrutinib treatment. The chain employs TRBV4-2 and TRBJ2-3, with 10 bases aligning to TRBD2. CDR3 in amino acids: CASSPKTASGSDTDTQYF. DNA of the CDR3: TGTGCCAGCAGCCCGAAGACGGCTAGCGGGAGTGACACAGATACGCAGTATTTT.